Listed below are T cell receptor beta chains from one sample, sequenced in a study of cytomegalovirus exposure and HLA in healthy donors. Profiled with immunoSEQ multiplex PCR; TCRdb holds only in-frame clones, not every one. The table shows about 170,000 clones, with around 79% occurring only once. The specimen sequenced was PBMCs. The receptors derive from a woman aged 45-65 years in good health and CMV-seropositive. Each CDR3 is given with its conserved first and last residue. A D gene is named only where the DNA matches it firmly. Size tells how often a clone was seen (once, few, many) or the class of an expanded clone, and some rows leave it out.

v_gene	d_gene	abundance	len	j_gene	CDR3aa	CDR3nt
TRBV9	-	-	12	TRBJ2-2	CASSGGAGELFF	TGTGCCAGCAGCGGCGGGGCCGGGGAGCTGTTTTTT
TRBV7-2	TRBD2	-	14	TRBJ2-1	CASRRGLAYNEQFF	TGTGCCAGCAGGAGGGGACTAGCCTACAATGAGCAGTTCTTC
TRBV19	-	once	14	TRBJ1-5	CASSDTLSNQPQHF	TGTGCCAGTAGCGATACTTTGAGCAATCAGCCCCAGCATTTT
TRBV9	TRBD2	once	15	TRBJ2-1	CASRAGLAGLNEQFF	TGTGCCAGCAGGGCTGGACTAGCGGGTTTGAATGAGCAGTTCTTC
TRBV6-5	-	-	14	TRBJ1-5	CASSYALGGQPQHF	TGTGCCAGCAGTTACGCGTTAGGAGGACAGCCCCAGCATTTT
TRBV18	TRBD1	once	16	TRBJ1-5	CASSPPRDSWNQPQHF	TGTGCCAGCTCACCACCGCGGGACAGTTGGAATCAGCCCCAGCATTTT
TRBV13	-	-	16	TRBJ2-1	CASSTGPLDKGGEQFF	TGTGCCAGCAGCACCGGACCTCTCGATAAGGGGGGGGAGCAGTTCTTC
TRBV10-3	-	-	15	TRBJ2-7	CAISELEGAPYEQYF	TGTGCCATCAGTGAGTTGGAAGGGGCCCCCTACGAGCAGTACTTC
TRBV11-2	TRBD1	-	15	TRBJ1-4	CASSSTGVTNEKLFF	TGTGCCAGCAGCTCCACAGGGGTTACTAATGAAAAACTGTTTTTT
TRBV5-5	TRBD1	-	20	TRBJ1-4	CASSLPRTDREWNDYEKLFF	TGTGCCAGCAGCTTGCCACGCACAGACAGGGAGTGGAACGATTATGAAAAACTGTTTTTT
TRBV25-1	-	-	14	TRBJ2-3	CASSTRTGTDTQYF	TGTGCCAGCAGTACCCGGACTGGTACAGATACGCAGTATTTT
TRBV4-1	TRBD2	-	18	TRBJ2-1	CASSQDRPSGSSYNEQFF	TGCGCCAGCAGCCAAGATCGGCCTAGCGGTAGCTCCTACAATGAGCAGTTCTTC
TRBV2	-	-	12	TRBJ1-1	CASLKDSGEAFF	TGTGCCAGCCTAAAGGACAGCGGTGAAGCTTTCTTT
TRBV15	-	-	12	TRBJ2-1	CATSSRWNEQFF	TGTGCCACCAGTTCCCGGTGGAATGAGCAGTTCTTC
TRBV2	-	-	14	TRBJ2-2	CASRPVKNTGELFF	TGTGCCAGCAGGCCGGTCAAAAACACCGGGGAGCTGTTTTTT
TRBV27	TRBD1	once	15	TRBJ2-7	CASSFSGQGSGEQYF	TGTGCCAGCAGTTTTTCGGGACAGGGAAGCGGCGAGCAGTACTTC